The entry that follows covers one TCR beta chain sequence. Its target is not known. These data belong to a study of shared clonotypes between healthy human individuals. Across the whole study: Per donor, three plates held CD4 naive cells, three held CD4 memory, two held CD8 naive and one held CD8 memory.

Findings of the study overall: Clonotypes which were not shared had lower generation probabilities than clonotypes that all four donors shared.

V was clipped by 4 bases and J by 0 bases, with 12 bases between them. CDR3 length equals 15 residues. Germline CDR1 is SGHRS and CDR2 is YFSETQ. Original processing methods: In the immunoSEQ data, sequences were junction-only and lacked quality scores, so filtering differed. The method was immunoSEQ multiplex PCR; TCRdb's version includes in-frame clones alone and lacks a portion of them. V, J and clone size reflect that table, while D and trimming were determined from the DNA. The sample carries about 380,000 clones, just over 95% recorded once. The gene calls are TRBV5-1 and TRBJ2-3; no clear D. This clonotype was obtained from a man aged 25-45 years in good health. The sample taken for sequencing was memory CD8+ T cells sorted from blood. Subset noted: CD45RO+ cells pooled with CCR7-negative TemRA cells. CDR3 residues: CASSPVGASTDTQYF. CDR3 DNA sequence: TGCGCCAGCAGCCCGGTGGGCGCTAGCACAGATACGCAGTATTTT. Variable domain in full (rest from reference TRBV5-1 and TRBJ2-3): KAGVTQTPRYLIKTRGQQVTLSCSPISGHRSVSWYQQTPGQGLQFLFEYFSETQRNKGNFPGRFSGRQFSNSRSEMNVSTLELGDSALYLCASSPVGASTDTQYFGPGTRLTVL.